The clone carrying this T cell receptor (beta chain) was counted ten times or more. The sample is drawn from a study of regulatory T cells in long-lasting Graves disease. Arm-PCR with iRepertoire HTBI primers amplified the CDR3 regions for these TCR beta libraries. In TCRdb, the multiplex PCR reads were re-called with MiXCR into one record per CDR3 protein. The sample yields about 420,000 distinct CDR3 sequences, less than 20% seen once. This CDR3 has 16 residues. V was clipped by 2 bases and J by 2 bases, with 15 bases between them. Per germline, CDR1 SGHTA and CDR2 FQGNSA. As to time point: newly diagnosed GD, antithyroid drugs for less than 3 months. Preparation of the TCR library used RNA extracted from PBMCs. These data were also reused for a study on T cells in Graves' hyperthyroidism and ophthalmopathy.

The genes are TRBV7-2 and TRBJ1-2, with TRBD1 as a possible D gene (5 bases). The receptor was isolated from a woman under 30 with Graves disease. The sample here was peripheral blood mononuclear cells (PBMCs), taken at new diagnosis, from a patient treated with antithyroid drugs. The CDR3 loop reads CASSLIGTQGNYGYTF. CDR3 DNA: TGTGCCAGCAGCTTAATCGGAACGCAGGGAAACTATGGCTACACCTTC. Full variable domain (outside the CDR3, taken from reference TRBV7-2 and TRBJ1-2): GAGVSQSPSNKVTEKGKDVELRCDPISGHTALYWYRQSLGQGLEFLIYFQGNSAPDKSGLPSDRFSAERTGGSVSTLTIQRTQQEDSAVYLCASSLIGTQGNYGYTFGSGTRLTVV.